Listed below are T cell receptor beta chains from one sample, sequenced in a study of monozygotic twins with inflammatory bowel disease. TCRdb re-called the 5' RACE reads and catalogs CDR3 proteins one per entry, DNA excluded. This sample carries some 170,000 distinct CDR3 sequences, with roughly 2.4% going to the ten biggest clones. Sequenced sample: blood. The receptors derive from a human donor with ulcerative colitis or Crohn's disease, or a healthy co-twin of an affected twin (not recorded which). Each CDR3 is given with its conserved first and last residue.

CDR3: CASSQVFKESYEQYF
V: TRBV4-2
J: TRBJ2-7

CDR3: CASSLTLAATTDTQYF
V: TRBV7-3
J: TRBJ2-3

CDR3: CATSRAYSGRAGEQFF
V: TRBV15
J: TRBJ2-1

CDR3: CASSWGQGAGLQETQYF
V: TRBV5-1
J: TRBJ2-5

CDR3: CASIVVPGGATEAFF
V: TRBV6-1
J: TRBJ1-1

CDR3: CASRPPLASDTQYF
V: TRBV28
J: TRBJ2-3

CDR3: CASSLQGSSYNEQFF
V: TRBV12-3/TRBV12-4
J: TRBJ2-1

CDR3: CASSFFPGSGTDTQYF
V: TRBV5-5
J: TRBJ2-3

CDR3: CASSLGPQTPCCNQPQHF
V: TRBV5-1
J: TRBJ1-5

CDR3: CASSLYGGPAYQETQYF
V: TRBV5-6
J: TRBJ2-5

CDR3: CASSSLGPTYEQYF
V: TRBV7-9
J: TRBJ2-7

CDR3: CASSGLGLRDRANYGYTF
V: TRBV28
J: TRBJ1-2

CDR3: CASSQDRLAGDEQYF
V: TRBV4-3
J: TRBJ2-1

CDR3: CASTAYSNQPQHF
V: TRBV12-3/TRBV12-4
J: TRBJ1-5

CDR3: CASSQTPSSEQYF
V: TRBV13
J: TRBJ2-7

CDR3: CASSQAGGSHSYNEQFF
V: TRBV3-1
J: TRBJ2-1

CDR3: CASSLGWGLGTDTQYF
V: TRBV11-2
J: TRBJ2-3

CDR3: CASSILGQGAWDTEAFF
V: TRBV19
J: TRBJ1-1

CDR3: CSATSIGEQFF
V: TRBV20-1
J: TRBJ2-1

CDR3: CASSQERQATYEQYF
V: TRBV4-3
J: TRBJ2-7

CDR3: CASSGGAGGIQPQHF
V: TRBV2
J: TRBJ1-5

CDR3: CAGGEGPRPDTQYF
V: TRBV7-2
J: TRBJ2-3

CDR3: CATSRDLTGSQPQHF
V: TRBV15
J: TRBJ1-5

CDR3: CASSLVAGGTNEQFF
V: TRBV12-3/TRBV12-4
J: TRBJ2-1

CDR3: CATRLSAGGYEQYF
V: TRBV10-3
J: TRBJ2-7

CDR3: CASSEDSPGTGLDTQYF
V: TRBV2
J: TRBJ2-3

CDR3: CASSLEPYQPQHF
V: TRBV5-1
J: TRBJ1-5

CDR3: CATSEKGSSYGYTF
V: TRBV24-1
J: TRBJ1-2

CDR3: CASSTRLTPGDEQFF
V: TRBV7-3
J: TRBJ2-1

CDR3: CASSRTGWPGEQFF
V: TRBV12-3/TRBV12-4
J: TRBJ2-1